This T cell receptor beta chain was recovered during a study of shared clonotypes between healthy human individuals. Germline loops: CDR1 SEHNR, CDR2 FQNEAQ (reference sequence). Unmatched junction bases numbered 7, after V lost 2 bases and J lost 15 bases. The CDR3 is 13 residues long. Only in-frame clones appear in the TCRdb table, and some are missing; sequencing was by immunoSEQ multiplex PCR. This table holds about 2.4 million clones, over 85% found once. Subsets obtained from CD4+ cells comprised CD45RA+ naive and CD45RA-negative memory cells. Sequences were obtained from naive CD4+ T cells from PBMCs. Noted subset: CD45RA+ positively selected. The rearrangement joins TRBV7-9 to TRBJ2-1; 10 bases fit TRBD2. The receptor was derived from a man younger than 35 in good health. Some clones in this sample may be carry-over from other donors' samples. The CDR3 sequence: CASSLSGRVWGFF. In DNA form, the CDR3 reads TGTGCCAGCAGCTTAAGCGGGAGGGTATGGGGGTTCTTC. Based on the CDR3 plus reference TRBV7-9 and TRBJ2-1, the full variable domain is DTGVSQNPRHKITKRGQNVTFRCDPISEHNRLYWYRQTLGQGPEFLTYFQNEAQLEKSRLLSDRFSAERPKGSFSTLEIQRTEQGDSAMYLCASSLSGRVWGFFGPGTRLTVL.